These T cell receptor beta chains were read from a single sample in a study of beta chain features in type 1 diabetes. The table came from immunoSEQ multiplex PCR; TCRdb's copy has only in-frame clones and leaves some out. The table includes around 400,000 clones, around 12% detected once. The sequenced material came from naive CD4+ T cells from blood. These TCRs come from a young man in good health. CDR3s include the opening cysteine and the closing phenylalanine or tryptophan. The D gene is left open where the match is weak. Size values are once, few and many counts, or a class for expanded clones, and some rows have none.

j_call,clone_size,d_call,v_call,cdr3_aa,cdr3_nt
TRBJ1-2,few,NA,TRBV7-2,CASSFLGQGTNYGYTF,TGTGCCAGCAGCTTTCTAGGGCAGGGGACTAACTATGGCTACACCTTC
TRBJ1-1,few,NA,TRBV5-4,CASSWTRLNTEAFF,TGTGCCAGCAGCTGGACACGTTTGAACACTGAAGCTTTCTTT
TRBJ2-7,few,NA,TRBV11-2,CASSLVPTGAYEQYF,TGTGCCAGCAGCTTAGTTCCGACAGGCGCCTACGAGCAGTACTTC
TRBJ2-2,NA,NA,TRBV7-3,CASSGTTNTGELFF,TGTGCCAGCAGTGGGACAACGAACACCGGGGAGCTGTTTTTT
TRBJ2-7,NA,NA,TRBV5-4,CASSFLASGTEQYF,TGTGCCAGCAGCTTCCTAGCGTCGGGGACCGAGCAGTACTTC
TRBJ1-1,NA,NA,TRBV28,CASSIGGGDGEAFF,TGTGCCAGCAGCATAGGTGGAGGCGATGGTGAAGCTTTCTTT
TRBJ1-5,NA,TRBD1,TRBV5-1,CASSPTGDPYQPQHF,TGCGCCAGCAGCCCGACAGGGGACCCATATCAGCCCCAGCATTTT
TRBJ1-5,NA,TRBD1,TRBV4-1,CASSQDWDRGNQPQHF,TGCGCCAGCAGCCAAGATTGGGACAGGGGTAATCAGCCCCAGCATTTT
TRBJ2-2,NA,TRBD1,TRBV25-1,CASSEWRTGGTGELFF,TGTGCCAGCAGCGAATGGAGAACAGGGGGCACCGGGGAGCTGTTTTTT
TRBJ2-2,few,NA,TRBV5-4,CASSLAGPRELFF,TGTGCCAGCAGCTTGGCAGGCCCCCGGGAGCTGTTTTTT
TRBJ1-5,few,TRBD1,TRBV28,CASSSITGGGGQPQHF,TGTGCCAGCAGTTCCATAACAGGGGGTGGCGGTCAGCCCCAGCATTTT
TRBJ2-1,few,NA,TRBV6-6,CASSYEGREQFF,TGTGCCAGCAGTTACGAGGGAAGGGAGCAGTTCTTC
TRBJ1-1,NA,NA,TRBV11-2,CASSLVEGTEAFF,TGTGCCAGCAGCTTAGTAGAGGGAACTGAAGCTTTCTTT
TRBJ2-5,few,NA,TRBV29-1,CSVRPRVLQETQYF,TGCAGCGTTCGCCCCCGGGTTTTACAAGAGACCCAGTACTTC
TRBJ1-1,NA,TRBD1,TRBV19,CASQQGAEAFF,TGTGCCAGTCAACAGGGGGCTGAAGCTTTCTTT
TRBJ2-3,few,TRBD2,TRBV5-1,CASSIARGGARDTQYF,TGCGCCAGCAGCATAGCACGCGGGGGGGCACGAGATACGCAGTATTTT
TRBJ1-2,NA,TRBD1,TRBV25-1,CASSDRDRRLGYTF,TGTGCCAGCAGTGACCGGGACAGGCGTCTTGGCTACACCTTC
TRBJ2-5,few,NA,TRBV29-1,CSVGGSNGETQYF,TGCAGCGTTGGTGGGAGCAATGGTGAGACCCAGTACTTC
TRBJ1-1,few,TRBD1,TRBV25-1,CASSSTTTGDTEAFF,TGTGCCAGCAGCTCCACAACGACAGGGGACACTGAAGCTTTCTTT
TRBJ2-1,NA,NA,TRBV29-1,CSVEPEGSPGEQFF,TGCAGCGTTGAACCGGAGGGCTCCCCGGGTGAGCAGTTCTTC
TRBJ2-1,NA,NA,TRBV5-4,CASSGLGARNEQFF,TGTGCCAGCAGCGGCCTAGGGGCTCGCAATGAGCAGTTCTTC
TRBJ1-5,few,NA,TRBV27,CASSLGTLSNQPQHF,TGTGCCAGCAGTCTCGGGACACTTAGCAATCAGCCCCAGCATTTT
TRBJ2-1,NA,TRBD1,TRBV4-3,CASSQDWYAGQGYNEQFF,TGCGCCAGCAGCCAAGATTGGTACGCGGGACAGGGCTACAATGAGCAGTTCTTC
TRBJ2-7,NA,NA,TRBV7-2,CASRRIGEQYF,TGTGCCAGCAGGCGGATAGGAGAGCAGTACTTC
TRBJ1-6,NA,TRBD1,TRBV28,CASSFWTGYNSPLHF,TGTGCCAGCAGTTTCTGGACAGGCTATAATTCACCCCTCCACTTT
TRBJ1-1,NA,NA,TRBV27,CASSFRGMNTEAFF,TGTGCCAGCAGTTTCAGAGGCATGAACACTGAAGCTTTCTTT
TRBJ2-3,NA,NA,TRBV7-3,CASSFEGLSTDTQYF,TGTGCCAGCAGCTTCGAGGGACTGAGCACAGATACGCAGTATTTT
TRBJ2-1,few,TRBD2,TRBV10-3,CASGLAGGNEQFF,TGTGCCAGTGGACTAGCGGGAGGGAATGAGCAGTTCTTC
TRBJ2-1,few,NA,TRBV1,CTSSHPQSWQFYNEQFF,TGCACCAGCAGCCATCCGCAATCGTGGCAGTTTTACAATGAGCAGTTCTTC
TRBJ1-5,few,TRBD1,TRBV29-1,CSVVDRGNQPQHF,TGCAGCGTTGTGGACAGGGGAAATCAGCCCCAGCATTTT
TRBJ1-1,few,TRBD1,TRBV9,CASSARDRGFQNTEAFF,TGTGCCAGCAGCGCCCGGGACAGGGGATTTCAGAACACTGAAGCTTTCTTT
TRBJ1-4,few,NA,TRBV25-1,CASSQGRPGEKLFF,TGTGCCAGCAGCCAAGGCCGTCCGGGTGAAAAACTGTTTTTT
TRBJ2-7,many,NA,TRBV7-9,CASSRGYEQYF,TGTGCCAGCAGCCGAGGATACGAGCAGTACTTC
TRBJ2-1,NA,NA,TRBV6-4,CASSDADRSYNEQFF,TGTGCCAGCAGTGACGCGGATCGATCCTACAATGAGCAGTTCTTC
TRBJ2-5,few,NA,TRBV7-9,CASSYRESYQETQYF,TGTGCCAGCAGCTACAGGGAATCGTACCAAGAGACCCAGTACTTC
TRBJ1-5,few,NA,TRBV19,CASSIGSGRQPQHF,TGTGCCAGTAGTATAGGATCAGGGCGTCAGCCCCAGCATTTT
TRBJ2-2,few,TRBD2,TRBV11-3,CASSFLTSGAGELFF,TGTGCCAGCAGCTTCCTGACTAGCGGGGCCGGGGAGCTGTTTTTT
TRBJ2-5,once,TRBD2,TRBV2,CASTFPLAGSSGTQYF,TGTGCCAGCACCTTTCCGCTAGCGGGGAGTTCCGGGACCCAGTACTTC
TRBJ2-1,few,TRBD1,TRBV25-1,CASRTGGRYNEQFF,TGTGCCAGCCGAACAGGGGGGCGATACAATGAGCAGTTCTTC
TRBJ2-3,few,TRBD2,TRBV6-5,CASSYGGRSQYF,TGTGCCAGCAGTTACGGCGGGAGGTCGCAGTATTTT
TRBJ2-7,NA,NA,TRBV6-5,CASTRAGDEQYF,TGTGCCAGCACCCGAGCGGGCGACGAGCAGTACTTC
TRBJ1-2,NA,NA,TRBV29-1,CSVVSSGFDGYTF,TGCAGCGTTGTTTCTTCGGGGTTCGATGGCTACACCTTC
TRBJ2-4,few,TRBD1,TRBV29-1,CSVEVDRKKNIQYF,TGCAGCGTTGAAGTGGACAGGAAAAAAAACATTCAGTACTTC
TRBJ2-3,NA,NA,TRBV5-4,CASSSVGGLRTDTQYF,TGTGCCAGCAGCTCCGTGGGGGGACTCCGCACAGATACGCAGTATTTT
TRBJ2-7,NA,NA,TRBV6-4,CARNAGGNYEQYF,TGTGCCAGAAACGCAGGGGGGAACTACGAGCAGTACTTC
TRBJ2-7,few,NA,TRBV7-2,CASSYLGVAYEQYF,TGTGCCAGCAGCTACCTAGGAGTCGCCTACGAGCAGTACTTC
TRBJ1-2,NA,TRBD1,TRBV6-5,CASRTGQGDYGYTF,TGTGCCAGCAGAACGGGACAGGGGGACTATGGCTACACCTTC
TRBJ2-3,few,TRBD2,TRBV30,CAWSVWGGADTQYF,TGTGCCTGGAGTGTATGGGGGGGAGCAGATACGCAGTATTTT
TRBJ2-5,few,NA,TRBV11-2,CASSTRGIGETQYF,TGTGCCAGCAGCACCAGGGGAATTGGGGAGACCCAGTACTTC
TRBJ1-5,few,NA,TRBV7-2,CASSLGGSGNQPQHF,TGTGCCAGCAGCTTAGGGGGCTCGGGCAATCAGCCCCAGCATTTT
TRBJ1-3,NA,NA,TRBV28,CASIGLGNTIYF,TGTGCCAGCATCGGACTTGGAAACACCATATATTTT
TRBJ2-1,NA,NA,TRBV7-3,CASSLKPLEQGNEQFF,TGTGCCAGCAGCTTAAAGCCATTGGAACAGGGAAATGAGCAGTTCTTC
TRBJ1-6,NA,NA,TRBV30,CAWSVQQGGGSPLHF,TGTGCCTGGAGTGTACAACAGGGTGGAGGTTCACCCCTCCACTTT
TRBJ2-7,NA,NA,TRBV7-8,CASSSPGEQYF,TGTGCCAGCAGCTCACCGGGCGAGCAGTACTTC